The 17 T cell receptor beta chains presented below share a single source sample, sequenced in a study of T cells in localized non-small cell lung cancer. The method was immunoSEQ multiplex PCR; TCRdb's version includes in-frame clones alone and lacks a portion of them. The sample consists of 26,000 or so clones, 65% to 90% of them appearing once. Specimen: peripheral blood, collected before any cancer treatment. These receptors all stem from an older female donor with stage I lung adenocarcinoma.

The gene calls are TRBV19 and TRBJ2-4; 9 bases line up with TRBD1. V shed 5 bases, J shed 0 bases, and the junction held 5 bases outside the gene matches. Germline V gene lookup returns CDR1 LNHDA and CDR2 SQIVND (reference sequence). The CDR3 length is 16 residues. The CDR3 spells CASSARDRVAKNIQYF. The CDR3 bases are TGTGCCAGTAGTGCCCGGGACAGGGTAGCCAAAAACATTCAGTACTTC. Combining the CDR3 with reference TRBV19 and TRBJ2-4 gives the whole variable domain DGGITQSPKYLFRKEGQNVTLSCEQNLNHDAMYWYRQDPGQGLRLIYYSQIVNDFQKGDIAEGYSVSREKKESFPLTVTSAQKNPTAFYLCASSARDRVAKNIQYFGAGTRLSVL.

The rearrangement links TRBV7-2 to TRBJ2-3, with TRBD2 as a possible D gene (7 bases). Germline-derived CDR1 and CDR2 are SGHTA and FQGNSA. The V end lost 3 bases, the J end lost 5 bases, and 18 bases lay between the germline ends. The CDR3 consists of 16 residues. CDR3 amino acids: CASSLGGGAAGDTQYF. In DNA, the CDR3 is TGTGCCAGCAGCTTGGGAGGGGGGGCCGCAGGAGATACGCAGTATTTT.

The chain recombines TRBV30 with TRBJ2-5; a weak D match, TRBD2 (6 bases). CDR3 length: 14 amino acids. Germline V CDR1 and CDR2: GTSNPN, SVGIG (reference sequence). V lost 0 bases and J 2 bases, leaving 10 bases between the germline ends. The CDR3 DNA reads TGTGCCTGGAGTGTACTACTAGCACAAGAGACCCAGTACTTC. The encoded protein is CAWSVLLAQETQYF. The variable domain in full, with the rest retrieved from reference TRBV30 and TRBJ2-5, is SQTIHQWPATLVQPVGSPLSLECTVEGTSNPNLYWYRQAAGRGLQLLFYSVGIGQISSEVPQNLSASRPQDRQFILSSKKLLLSDSGFYLCAWSVLLAQETQYFGPGTRLLVL.

The rearrangement joins TRBV6-5 to TRBJ1-2; D is perhaps TRBD1 (6 bases). The CDR3 length is 15 residues. V was trimmed by 0 bases and J by 8 bases, leaving 16 bases between them. The germline gives CDR1 MNHEY, CDR2 SVGAGI. The CDR3 sequence is CASSYSRRGAGGYTF. The CDR3 DNA reads as TGTGCCAGCAGTTACTCGAGGCGGGGGGCAGGAGGCTACACCTTC.

This chain links TRBV5-1 with TRBJ2-4; D not certain. Germline CDR1 reads SGHRS; CDR2 reads YFSETQ. V lost 2 bases and J 0 bases, leaving 12 bases between the germline ends. This CDR3 is 16 amino acids long. The CDR3 here is CASSLGIALAKNIQYF. The DNA of the CDR3 is TGCGCCAGCAGCTTAGGTATTGCGCTAGCCAAAAACATTCAGTACTTC. The full variable domain, its missing parts supplied by reference TRBV5-1 and TRBJ2-4, is KAGVTQTPRYLIKTRGQQVTLSCSPISGHRSVSWYQQTPGQGLQFLFEYFSETQRNKGNFPGRFSGRQFSNSRSEMNVSTLELGDSALYLCASSLGIALAKNIQYFGAGTRLSVL.

The rearrangement uses TRBV2 and TRBJ2-7; 8 bases agree with TRBD1. Looked up from germline, CDR1 is SNHLY and CDR2 is FYNNEI. This CDR3 is built from 15 residues. The J segment lost 2 bases and the V segment lost 8 bases, leaving 11 bases of the junction unmatched. The CDR3 DNA sequence: TGTGCCAGCCAAGAAGACAGGGGCTGGGCCTACGAGCAGTACTTC. Protein: CASQEDRGWAYEQYF.

V usage is TRBV7-9 and J usage is TRBJ1-3; no clear D. Trimming removed 6 bases at V and 7 bases at J, with 19 bases between. Per germline, CDR1 SEHNR and CDR2 FQNEAQ (reference sequence). The CDR3 is 15 residues long. The CDR3 nucleotides are TGTGCCAGCAGTTTCGCACTGCCGGCGGGGAACACCATATATTTT. Protein: CASSFALPAGNTIYF.

The chain joins TRBV6-5 to TRBJ1-2, with D perhaps TRBD1 (6 bases). Trimming stripped 7 bases from V and 2 bases from J, with 11 bases between. Germline CDR1 MNHEY, CDR2 SVGAGI. There are 13 residues in the CDR3. The CDR3 sequence is CASTLGTNYGYTF. In nucleotides, the CDR3 is TGTGCCAGCACCCTAGGGACAAACTATGGCTACACCTTC.

This rearrangement joins TRBV6-5 to TRBJ2-2; maybe TRBD1 (5 bases). The V gene's germline CDR1 is MNHEY and CDR2 SVGAGI. V was shortened by 5 bases and J by 1 base, with 8 bases between the two germline ends. The CDR3 has 14 amino acids. CDR3 protein: CASSPQGNTGELFF. For the CDR3, the DNA is TGTGCCAGCAGTCCTCAGGGGAACACCGGGGAGCTGTTTTTT.

The chain couples TRBV6-1 to TRBJ1-2; the D gene is possibly TRBD1 (5 bases). There are 15 residues in the CDR3. CDR1 is MNHNS and CDR2 is SASEGT in the germline V gene. V lost 7 bases and J 0 bases, leaving 15 bases between the germline ends. CDR3 residues: CASIDRGIPNYGYTF. As DNA, the CDR3 is TGTGCCAGCATCGACCGGGGGATCCCTAACTATGGCTACACCTTC.

The chain is built from TRBV19 and TRBJ1-2; perhaps TRBD1 as D (6 bases). There are 16 residues in the CDR3. V was cut by 4 bases and J by 8 bases, with 23 bases left in between. Germline-derived CDR1 and CDR2 are LNHDA and SQIVND (reference sequence). The CDR3: CASSTIPGGGARGYTF. The CDR3 DNA sequence: TGTGCCAGTAGTACCATCCCCGGTGGGGGGGCACGGGGCTACACCTTC.

The chain employs TRBV7-3 and TRBJ2-2; either TRBD1 or TRBD2 may supply D (5 bases each). From germline, CDR1 is SGHTA and CDR2 FQGTGA. The ends were cut back, 2 bases at V and 4 bases at J, with 8 bases in the middle. CDR3 length: 14 amino acids. The CDR3 nucleotides are TGTGCCAGCAGCTTAGCCGGGGCCACCGGGGAGCTGTTTTTT. Translating gives CASSLAGATGELFF.

V is TRBV5-4 and J is TRBJ2-1, with 10 bases aligning to TRBD2. CDR3 length equals 16 residues. Germline CDR1 SGHNT, CDR2 YYREEE (reference sequence). With 4 bases clipped from V and 0 bases from J, the junction kept 4 bases outside the gene matches. The CDR3 nucleotides are TGTGCCAGCAGCGTGATAGCGGGAGGCTCCTACAATGAGCAGTTCTTC. Amino acid sequence: CASSVIAGGSYNEQFF.

This sequence joins TRBV27 and TRBJ2-7; 9 bases line up with TRBD1. The CDR3 length is 15 residues. The V gene end was trimmed by 4 bases and the J gene end by 5 bases; junction bases not matched to a gene: 9. Germline CDR1 MNHEY, CDR2 SMNVEV (reference sequence). CDR3 DNA sequence: TGTGCCAGCAGTTCCCGACAGGGGGGGTTGAACGAGCAGTACTTC. It codes for CASSSRQGGLNEQYF.

The chain carries TRBV11-3 and TRBJ2-1, with a possible D match to TRBD2 (5 bases). Trimming removed 5 bases from V and 5 bases from J, with 7 bases in between. Germline CDR1 SGHNT, CDR2 YENEEA. This CDR3 contains 12 residues. CDR3 coding DNA: TGTGCCAGCAGCACTAGAAACAATGAGCAGTTCTTC. The encoded protein is CASSTRNNEQFF.

V is TRBV6-1 and J is TRBJ1-1; a weak D match, TRBD1 (6 bases). The CDR3 consists of 13 residues. Germline lookup yields CDR1 MNHNS and CDR2 SASEGT. Trimming shortened V by 7 bases and J by 8 bases, and 17 bases separated the two germline ends. The CDR3: CASIRTGLEEAFF. CDR3 sequence (DNA): TGTGCCAGCATACGAACAGGGTTGGAGGAAGCTTTCTTT.

This rearrangement joins TRBV19 to TRBJ1-5, with 10 bases lining up with TRBD1. V shed 4 bases and J 6 bases; nucleotides not matched to a gene: 6. Germline V gene lookup returns CDR1 LNHDA and CDR2 SQIVND (reference sequence). CDR3 length equals 15 residues. CDR3 DNA: TGTGCCAGTAGTAGCCGGGACAGGGGACCTCAGCCCCAGCATTTT. Translation: CASSSRDRGPQPQHF.